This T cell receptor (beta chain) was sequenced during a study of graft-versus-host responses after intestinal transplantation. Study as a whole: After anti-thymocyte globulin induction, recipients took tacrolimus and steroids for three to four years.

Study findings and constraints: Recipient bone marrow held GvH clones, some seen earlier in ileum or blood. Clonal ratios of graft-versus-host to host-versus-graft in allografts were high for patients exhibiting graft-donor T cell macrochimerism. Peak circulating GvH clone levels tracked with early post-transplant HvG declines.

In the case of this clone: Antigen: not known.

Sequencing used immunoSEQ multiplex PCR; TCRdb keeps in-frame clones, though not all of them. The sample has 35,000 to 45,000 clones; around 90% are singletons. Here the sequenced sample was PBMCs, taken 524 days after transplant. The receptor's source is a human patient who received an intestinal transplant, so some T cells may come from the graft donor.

The CDR3 spells CASSLLGGDQETQYF. The CDR3 DNA follows: TGTGCCAGCAGCTTATTAGGGGGGGACCAAGAGACCCAGTACTTC. The J gene is TRBJ2-5, the V gene TRBV7-9; D may be TRBD2 (7 bases). The CDR3 spans 15 residues. CDR1 SEHNR and CDR2 FQNEAQ come from the germline V gene (reference sequence). V dropped 2 bases and J dropped 0 bases, with 10 bases sitting between them.